This T cell receptor beta chain was identified in a study of T cells in Graves' hyperthyroidism and ophthalmopathy. Regarding the study as a whole: A median roughly six months before onset, the model predicted ophthalmopathy.

With respect to this clonotype: What it binds is not known.

Using RNA transcripts as the source, TCR beta CDR3 regions were amplified. The HTBI primer set served for first-round RT-PCR of the TCR CDR3. Using its own MiXCR run on the multiplex PCR reads, TCRdb lists one record per CDR3 protein. The sample contains 700,000 to 950,000 distinct CDR3 sequences, 30% to 40% of which appear only once. V was trimmed by 4 bases and J by 6 bases, leaving 12 bases between them. Germline-derived CDR1 and CDR2 are MGHRA and YSYEKL. This CDR3 region has 14 residues. Exclusion of patients followed from uncontrolled infection, other autoimmune disease, pregnancy or lactation. PBMCs stemmed from around 9.3 ml fresh peripheral blood.

The V call is TRBV4-1, the J call TRBJ1-4, with TRBD1 as a possible D gene (6 bases). The sequence came from a woman aged 40-49 years with Graves' hyperthyroidism. The sample consisted of blood. In DNA form, the CDR3 reads TGCGCCAGCAGCCGCAGGGAGGGGGATGAAAAACTGTTTTTT. It is translated as CASSRREGDEKLFF.